This T cell receptor beta chain originates from a study of cytomegalovirus exposure and HLA in healthy donors. The wider study: There were some 400 genotyped donors. Of these, about 86% fell in the genetic ancestry cluster associated with self-reported Caucasian donors.

The CDR3 contains 13 residues. The V end lost 0 bases, the J end lost 3 bases, and 3 bases lay between the germline ends. The germline V gene encodes CDR1 MNHNY and CDR2 SVGAGI (reference sequence). 13 Jbeta primers and 60 Vbeta primers were used for the PCR. The protocol was immunoSEQ multiplex PCR, while the TCRdb copy is restricted to in-frame clones and leaves out a portion. The sample yields 150,000 to 200,000 clones, roughly 80% seen once. The chain has TRBV6-6 and TRBJ2-1; no reliable D call. This TCR was recovered from a female donor in good health and CMV-seronegative. Source material: PBMCs. The CDR3 region is CASSYSYYNEQFF. The CDR3 bases are TGTGCCAGCAGTTACTCTTACTACAATGAGCAGTTCTTC.